The next 21 T cell receptor beta chains were all read from a single sample in a study of blood T cell repertoires in COVID-19. Generated by immunoSEQ multiplex PCR, the TCRdb table keeps only in-frame clones and is missing some. Of approximately 300,000 clones in the sample, over 75% were seen once. Material for sequencing was PBMCs or T cells enriched from blood (not recorded which). Every receptor here comes from a woman between 25 and 40 years old who had recovered from COVID-19.

The chain links TRBV5-4 to TRBJ1-2, with D tentatively TRBD1 (5 bases). Germline V gene sequence: CDR1 SGHNT, CDR2 YYREEE (reference sequence). Between the trimmed V and J ends, which lost 2 bases and 2 bases, there was a span of 16 bases. The CDR3 runs 16 residues. As DNA, the CDR3 is TGTGCCAGCAGCTTATTAGGGGTTGGGGGGAACTATGGCTACACCTTC. Translated: CASSLLGVGGNYGYTF.

The chain is built from TRBV10-3 and TRBJ1-1; possibly TRBD1 for D (6 bases). Looked up from germline, CDR1 is ENHRY and CDR2 is SYGVKD. Trimming shortened V by 3 bases and J by 0 bases, and 11 bases separated the two germline ends. This CDR3 region has 15 residues. CDR3 region: CAISEKRGMNTEAFF. For the CDR3, the DNA is TGTGCCATCAGTGAAAAGAGGGGGATGAACACTGAAGCTTTCTTT.

For this clone: One end of the junction varies from germline; a read error may be responsible. The chain combines TRBV5-8 with TRBJ1-6; D unresolved. This CDR3 comprises 16 residues. Germline V gives CDR1 SGHTS, CDR2 YDEGEE. CDR3 region: CASSPPPASGNSPPHF. In nucleotides, the CDR3 is TGTGCCAGCAGCCCCCCCCCGGCCTCGGGGAATTCACCCCCCCACTTT.

This chain links TRBV5-6 with TRBJ2-3; no clear D gene. Trimming shortened V by 1 base and J by 2 bases, and 5 bases separated the two germline ends. Per germline, CDR1 SGHDT and CDR2 YYEEEE. The CDR3 loop spans 13 amino acids. The CDR3 loop is CASSLPHTDTQYF. The CDR3 coding sequence is TGTGCCAGCAGCTTGCCCCACACAGATACGCAGTATTTT.

The genes are TRBV10-3 and TRBJ2-2, with 9 bases that match TRBD1. This CDR3 has 14 amino acids. CDR1 is ENHRY, CDR2 SYGVKD, per germline. With 6 bases clipped from V and 1 base from J, the junction kept 0 bases outside the gene matches. The CDR3 protein is CAIRGQGNTGELFF. In DNA form, the CDR3 reads TGTGCCATCAGGGGACAGGGGAACACCGGGGAGCTGTTTTTT.

The chain is built from TRBV5-6 and TRBJ2-3, with D maybe TRBD1 (5 bases). V was pared by 3 bases and J by 3 bases, with 8 bases between. The V gene's germline CDR1 is SGHDT and CDR2 YYEEEE. The CDR3 covers 13 residues. The CDR3 sequence is CASSWKGTDTQYF. The CDR3 DNA reads as TGTGCCAGCAGCTGGAAGGGGACAGATACGCAGTATTTT.

This clone is labeled as medium-sized. The chain links TRBV4-1 to TRBJ2-7, with D possibly matching TRBD2 (5 bases). Germline V gives CDR1 MGHRA, CDR2 YSYEKL. V gave up 2 bases and J gave up 3 bases, with 8 bases separating them. The CDR3 is 13 amino acids. The DNA of the CDR3 is TGCGCCAGCAGCCAAATGGGGAGCTACGAGCAGTACTTC. Translation gives CASSQMGSYEQYF.

The chain recombines TRBV2 with TRBJ2-3; the D gene is possibly TRBD2 (6 bases). Germline V gene lookup returns CDR1 SNHLY and CDR2 FYNNEI. The length of the CDR3 is 11 residues. Trimming stripped 6 bases from V and 6 bases from J, with 7 bases between. The CDR3 nucleotides are TGTGCCAGCAGGGGAGGTGATACGCAGTATTTT. Its protein is CASRGGDTQYF.

The chain has TRBV6-4 and TRBJ1-1; unclear D gene. The CDR3 sequence is 12 residues long. V was shortened by 6 bases and J by 1 base, with 6 bases between the two germline ends. The germline gives CDR1 MRHNA, CDR2 SNTAGT. The CDR3: CASRGGNTEAFF. CDR3 in DNA: TGTGCCAGCAGGGGAGGGAACACTGAAGCTTTCTTT.

The V call is TRBV19, the J call TRBJ2-1, with 8 bases lining up with TRBD1. Germline CDR1 LNHDA, CDR2 SQIVND (reference sequence). The V gene end was trimmed by 6 bases and the J gene end by 6 bases; junction bases not matched to a gene: 13. The CDR3 sequence is 16 residues long. Here the CDR3 reads CASRDQGARNLNEQFF. The CDR3, as DNA: TGTGCCAGTAGAGACCAGGGGGCCCGGAACCTCAATGAGCAGTTCTTC. The whole variable domain, remainder taken from reference TRBV19 and TRBJ2-1, is DGGITQSPKYLFRKEGQNVTLSCEQNLNHDAMYWYRQDPGQGLRLIYYSQIVNDFQKGDIAEGYSVSREKKESFPLTVTSAQKNPTAFYLCASRDQGARNLNEQFFGPGTRLTVL.

The chain recombines TRBV7-2 with TRBJ2-3; the match to TRBD2 covers 14 bases. This CDR3 has 17 residues. From germline, CDR1 is SGHTA and CDR2 FQGNSA. V was pared by 4 bases and J by 3 bases, with 6 bases of the junction left unmatched. The CDR3 sequence is CASSSRTSGGWTDTQYF. In DNA form, the CDR3 reads TGTGCCAGCAGCTCTAGGACTAGCGGGGGGTGGACAGATACGCAGTATTTT. Supplemented by reference TRBV7-2 and TRBJ2-3, the full variable domain reads GAGVSQSPSNKVTEKGKDVELRCDPISGHTALYWYRQSLGQGLEFLIYFQGNSAPDKSGLPSDRFSAERTGGSVSTLTIQRTQQEDSAVYLCASSSRTSGGWTDTQYFGPGTRLTVL.

The chain employs TRBV5-6 and TRBJ2-5, with 9 positions matching TRBD2. V dropped 4 bases and J dropped 5; count of bases not matched to a gene: 6. This CDR3 has 14 amino acids. Germline-derived CDR1 and CDR2 are SGHDT and YYEEEE. CDR3 coding DNA: TGTGCCAGCAGCCCCCTAGCGGGGAAGGAGACCCAGTACTTC. Translated: CASSPLAGKETQYF.

The chain combines TRBV29-1 with TRBJ1-2; TRBD1 aligns across 7 bases. There are 12 residues in the CDR3. The germline V gene encodes CDR1 SQVTM and CDR2 ANQGSEA. J gave up 3 bases and V 5 bases, and 3 bases lay outside the gene matches. The CDR3 DNA sequence: TGCAGCGTTCGACAGGGAGACTATGGCTACACCTTC. This translates into CSVRQGDYGYTF.

This sequence joins TRBV10-3 and TRBJ2-4, with 11 nucleotides matching TRBD2. The ends lost 0 bases at V and 6 bases at J; junction bases unmatched: 4. Looked up from germline, CDR1 is ENHRY and CDR2 is SYGVKD. The CDR3 spans 16 residues. The CDR3 DNA reads TGTGCCATCAGTGAGTCGACTAGCGGGGCGGTAAACATTCAGTACTTC. It translates to CAISESTSGAVNIQYF.

The rearrangement uses TRBV27 and TRBJ1-2; tentatively, D is TRBD1 (6 bases). Per germline, CDR1 MNHEY and CDR2 SMNVEV (reference sequence). The CDR3 runs 15 residues. Trimming pared 6 bases from V and 7 bases from J, leaving 21 bases between. CDR3 coding DNA: TGTGCCAGCAGCCCCAATTACCAGGGGCCGGGTGGCTACACCTTC. Protein sequence: CASSPNYQGPGGYTF.

The rearrangement uses TRBV19 and TRBJ1-6; 8 nucleotides align to TRBD1. The CDR3 consists of 14 residues. V lost 8 bases and J lost 17; bases outside the gene matches: 17. Germline V lookup: CDR1 LNHDA, CDR2 SQIVND (reference sequence). Here the CDR3 reads CASGPGTGLSLIHF. Here the CDR3 DNA reads TGTGCCAGTGGTCCGGGGACAGGACTTTCTCTGATCCACTTT. Combining the CDR3 with reference TRBV19 and TRBJ1-6 gives the whole variable domain DGGITQSPKYLFRKEGQNVTLSCEQNLNHDAMYWYRQDPGQGLRLIYYSQIVNDFQKGDIAEGYSVSREKKESFPLTVTSAQKNPTAFYLCASGPGTGLSLIHFGNGTRLTVT.

This chain connects TRBV6-5 to TRBJ2-1; TRBD2 agrees at 11 bases. The V gene's germline CDR1 is MNHEY and CDR2 SVGAGI. After removal of 7 bases from V and 6 bases from J, the junction contained 5 bases not matched to a gene. The CDR3 has 14 residues. Written as DNA, the CDR3 is TGTGCCAGCACCTTAGCGGGGGGGCTCAATGAGCAGTTCTTC. This gives the protein CASTLAGGLNEQFF.

The rearrangement joins TRBV7-9 to TRBJ2-3; D may be TRBD2 (5 bases). Germline V gene lookup returns CDR1 SEHNR and CDR2 FQNEAQ (reference sequence). The CDR3 totals 18 residues. V was trimmed by 5 bases and J by 4 bases, leaving 25 bases between them. The CDR3 sequence is CASSPKDWAAQRADTQYF. In DNA, the CDR3 is TGTGCCAGCAGCCCCAAGGACTGGGCAGCCCAGAGGGCAGATACGCAGTATTTT.

To note about this clone: The sample holds other DNA sequences that translate to the same CDR3. V is TRBV28 and J is TRBJ1-4; 7 bases map to TRBD1. The germline CDR1 and CDR2 sequences are MDHEN and SYDVKM. Germline trimming cut 7 bases from V and 8 bases from J; bases unmatched to any gene: 4. The CDR3 has 12 amino acids. The CDR3 nucleotides are TGTGCCAGCACACAGGGGAACGAAAAACTGTTTTTT. Protein: CASTQGNEKLFF.

J is TRBJ1-2 and V is TRBV7-8; 7 bases are a match to TRBD1. CDR3 length: 12 amino acids. The ends lost 5 bases at V and 7 bases at J; junction bases unmatched: 4. CDR1 SGHVS and CDR2 FQNEAQ come from the germline V gene. CDR3 amino acids: CASSPTGAGYTF. The CDR3 nucleotides are TGTGCCAGCAGCCCAACAGGGGCTGGCTACACCTTC.

The J gene is TRBJ1-2, the V gene TRBV19, with unresolved D. Trimming took 3 bases from V and 0 from J, leaving 17 bases between them. The CDR3 totals 17 residues. CDR1 and CDR2 from the germline V gene are LNHDA and SQIVND (reference sequence). CDR3 amino acids: CASSIPPTVLPNYGYTF. For the CDR3, the DNA is TGTGCCAGTAGTATCCCTCCAACAGTGCTACCTAACTATGGCTACACCTTC.